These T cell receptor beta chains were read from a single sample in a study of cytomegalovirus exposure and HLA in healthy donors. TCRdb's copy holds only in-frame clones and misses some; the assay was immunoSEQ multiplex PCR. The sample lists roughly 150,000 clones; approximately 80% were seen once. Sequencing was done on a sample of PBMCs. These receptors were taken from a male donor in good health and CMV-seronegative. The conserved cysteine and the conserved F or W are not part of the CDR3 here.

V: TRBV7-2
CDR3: ASSLVGGFNSDTQY

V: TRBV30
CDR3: AWVQGHYGYT

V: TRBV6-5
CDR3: ASSPLTEAYGYT

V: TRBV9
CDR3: ASSVTYEQY

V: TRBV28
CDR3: ASSLPGKTYEQY

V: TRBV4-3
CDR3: ASSQRTSGGENTGELF

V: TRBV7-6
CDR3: ASSLGAGGIGETQY

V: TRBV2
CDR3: ASSESPGAKETQY

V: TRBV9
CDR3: ASSVDGGGYTGELF

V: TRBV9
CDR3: ASSVRQGPASTDTQY

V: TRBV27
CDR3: ASSLGVPGLAGGPSWNEQF

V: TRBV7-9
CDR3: ASSSGQGHGYT

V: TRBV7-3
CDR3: ASSSTGYQETQY

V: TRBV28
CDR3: ASRIAANRGSY

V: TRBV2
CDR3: ASSRTGSYNEQF